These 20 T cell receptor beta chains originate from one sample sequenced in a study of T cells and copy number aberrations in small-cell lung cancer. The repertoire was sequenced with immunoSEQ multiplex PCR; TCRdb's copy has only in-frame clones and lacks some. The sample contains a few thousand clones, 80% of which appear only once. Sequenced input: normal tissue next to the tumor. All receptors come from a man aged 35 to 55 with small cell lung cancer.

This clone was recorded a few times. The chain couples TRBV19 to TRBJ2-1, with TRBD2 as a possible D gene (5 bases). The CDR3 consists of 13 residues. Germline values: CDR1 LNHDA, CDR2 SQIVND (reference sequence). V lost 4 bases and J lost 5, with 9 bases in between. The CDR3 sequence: CASSTGFNNEQFF. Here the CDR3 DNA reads TGTGCCAGTAGTACGGGGTTTAACAATGAGCAGTTCTTC.

The CDR3: CASRPRGPNTEAFF. In DNA, the CDR3 is TGTGCCAGCAGACCCAGGGGCCCTAACACTGAAGCTTTCTTT. The gene calls are TRBV2 and TRBJ1-1; perhaps TRBD1 as D (6 bases). Germline CDR1 reads SNHLY; CDR2 reads FYNNEI. The CDR3 sequence is 14 residues long. V gave up 6 bases and J gave up 2 bases, with 13 bases separating them.

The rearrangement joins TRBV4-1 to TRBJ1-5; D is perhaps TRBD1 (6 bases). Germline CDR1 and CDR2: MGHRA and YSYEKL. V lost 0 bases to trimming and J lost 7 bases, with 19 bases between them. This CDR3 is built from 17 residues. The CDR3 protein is CASSQDPPRGVRQPQHF. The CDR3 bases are TGCGCCAGCAGCCAAGATCCCCCTAGGGGGGTAAGACAGCCCCAGCATTTT.

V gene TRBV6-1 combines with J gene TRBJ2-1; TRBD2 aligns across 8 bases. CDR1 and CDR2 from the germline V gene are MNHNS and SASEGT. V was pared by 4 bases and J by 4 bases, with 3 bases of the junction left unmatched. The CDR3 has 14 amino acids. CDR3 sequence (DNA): TGTGCCAGCAGTGCCAGCGGGGGATACAATGAGCAGTTCTTC. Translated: CASSASGGYNEQFF.

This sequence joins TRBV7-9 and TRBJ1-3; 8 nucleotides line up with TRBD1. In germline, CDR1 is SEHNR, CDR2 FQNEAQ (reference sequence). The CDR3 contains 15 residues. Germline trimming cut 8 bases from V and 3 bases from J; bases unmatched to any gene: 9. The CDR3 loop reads CASFGFGQGGNTIYF. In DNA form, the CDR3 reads TGTGCCAGCTTCGGTTTTGGACAGGGTGGAAACACCATATATTTT.

Here the CDR3 reads CASSVAYRGSPLHF. The CDR3 coding sequence is TGTGCCAGCAGCGTAGCTTACAGGGGATCACCCCTCCACTTT. The chain has TRBV9 and TRBJ1-6; 7 nucleotides agree with TRBD1. This CDR3 is built from 14 residues. CDR1 and CDR2 (germline): SGDLS, YYNGEE. J was trimmed by 10 bases and V by 0 bases; bases with no gene match: 4.

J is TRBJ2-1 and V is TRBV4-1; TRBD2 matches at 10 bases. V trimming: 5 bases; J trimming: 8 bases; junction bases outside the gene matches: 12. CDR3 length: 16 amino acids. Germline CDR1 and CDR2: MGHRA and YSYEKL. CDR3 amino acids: CASSVGLAGGPDEQFF. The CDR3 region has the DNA TGCGCCAGCAGCGTTGGGTTAGCGGGGGGCCCCGATGAGCAGTTCTTC.

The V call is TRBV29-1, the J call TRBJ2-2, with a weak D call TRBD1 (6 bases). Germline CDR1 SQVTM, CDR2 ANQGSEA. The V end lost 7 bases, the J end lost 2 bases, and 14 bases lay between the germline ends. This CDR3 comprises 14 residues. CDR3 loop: CSALGTKNTGELFF. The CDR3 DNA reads TGCAGCGCTTTAGGGACAAAAAACACCGGGGAGCTGTTTTTT.

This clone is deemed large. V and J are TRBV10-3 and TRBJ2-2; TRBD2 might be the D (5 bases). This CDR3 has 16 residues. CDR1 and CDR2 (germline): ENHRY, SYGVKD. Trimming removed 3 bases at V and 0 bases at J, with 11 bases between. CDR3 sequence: CAISDREQANTGELFF. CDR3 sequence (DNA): TGTGCCATCAGTGATAGGGAGCAAGCGAACACCGGGGAGCTGTTTTTT.

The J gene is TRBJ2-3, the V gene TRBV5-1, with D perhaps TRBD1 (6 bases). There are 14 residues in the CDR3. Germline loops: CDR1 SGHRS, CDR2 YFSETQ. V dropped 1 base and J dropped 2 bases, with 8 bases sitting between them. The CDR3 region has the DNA TGCGCCAGCAGCTTGACAGGGCTCACAGATACGCAGTATTTT. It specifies CASSLTGLTDTQYF.

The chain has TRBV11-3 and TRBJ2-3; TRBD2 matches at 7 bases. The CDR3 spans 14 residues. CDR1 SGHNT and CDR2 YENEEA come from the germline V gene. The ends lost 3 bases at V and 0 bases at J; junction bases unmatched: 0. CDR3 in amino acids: CASSLGGSTDTQYF. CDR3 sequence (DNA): TGTGCCAGCAGCTTGGGAGGGAGCACAGATACGCAGTATTTT.

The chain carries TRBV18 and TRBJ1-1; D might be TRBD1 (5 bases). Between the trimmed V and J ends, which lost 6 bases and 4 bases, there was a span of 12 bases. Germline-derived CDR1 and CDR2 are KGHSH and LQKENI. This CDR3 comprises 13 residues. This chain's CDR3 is CASSPQGITEAFF. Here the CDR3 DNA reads TGTGCCAGCTCGCCTCAGGGAATCACTGAAGCTTTCTTT.

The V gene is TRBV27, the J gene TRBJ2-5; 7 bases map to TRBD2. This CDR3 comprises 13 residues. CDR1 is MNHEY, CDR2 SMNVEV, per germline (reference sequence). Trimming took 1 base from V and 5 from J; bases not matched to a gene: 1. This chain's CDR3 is CASSLWGGETQYF. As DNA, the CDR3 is TGTGCCAGCAGTTTATGGGGGGGGGAGACCCAGTACTTC.

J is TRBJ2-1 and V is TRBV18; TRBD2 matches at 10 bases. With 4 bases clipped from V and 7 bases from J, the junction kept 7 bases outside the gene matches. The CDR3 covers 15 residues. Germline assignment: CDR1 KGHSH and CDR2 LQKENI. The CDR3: CASSLPLTSGNEQFF. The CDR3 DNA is TGTGCCAGCTCACTCCCCTTGACTAGCGGGAATGAGCAGTTCTTC.

CDR3 residues: CSVDVQGNGYTF. Written as DNA, the CDR3 is TGCAGCGTTGACGTACAAGGCAATGGCTACACCTTC. V and J are TRBV29-1 and TRBJ1-2, with D unresolved. This CDR3 spans 12 amino acids. Germline CDR1 reads SQVTM; CDR2 reads ANQGSEA. V lost 3 bases, J lost 6 bases, and 11 bases lay in between.

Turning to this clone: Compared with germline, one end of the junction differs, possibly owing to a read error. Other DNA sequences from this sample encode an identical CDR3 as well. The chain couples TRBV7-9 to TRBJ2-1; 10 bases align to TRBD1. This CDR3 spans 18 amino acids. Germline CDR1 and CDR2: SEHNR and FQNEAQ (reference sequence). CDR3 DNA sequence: TGTGCCAGCAGCTTTGGAATCTCGGAGGGACAGGGGTTCAATGAACAGTTCTTC. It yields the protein CASSFGISEGQGFNEQFF.

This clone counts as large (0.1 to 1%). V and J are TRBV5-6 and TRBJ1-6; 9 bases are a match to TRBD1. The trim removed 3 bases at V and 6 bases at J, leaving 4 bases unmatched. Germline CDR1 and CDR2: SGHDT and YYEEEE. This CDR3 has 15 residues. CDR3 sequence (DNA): TGTGCCAGCAGCTGGGACAGGGAACTTAATTCACCCCTCCACTTT. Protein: CASSWDRELNSPLHF.

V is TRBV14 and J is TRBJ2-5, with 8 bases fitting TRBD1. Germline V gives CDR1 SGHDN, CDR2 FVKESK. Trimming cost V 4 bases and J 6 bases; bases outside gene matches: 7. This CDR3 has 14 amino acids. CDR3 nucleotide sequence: TGTGCCAGCAGCCCCTCAGGGGGCGCGAAGACCCAGTACTTC. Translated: CASSPSGGAKTQYF.

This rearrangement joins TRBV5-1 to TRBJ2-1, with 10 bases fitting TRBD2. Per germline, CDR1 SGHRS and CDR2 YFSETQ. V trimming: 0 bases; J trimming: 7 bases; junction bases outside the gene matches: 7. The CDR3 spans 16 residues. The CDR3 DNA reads TGCGCCAGCAGCTTGGTGCCTAGCGGGGGAGGAAATGAGCAGTTCTTC. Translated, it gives CASSLVPSGGGNEQFF.

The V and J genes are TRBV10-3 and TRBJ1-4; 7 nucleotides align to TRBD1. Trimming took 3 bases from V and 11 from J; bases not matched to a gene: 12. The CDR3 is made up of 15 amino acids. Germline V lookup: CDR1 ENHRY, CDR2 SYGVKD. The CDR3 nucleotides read TGTGCCATCAGTGAAGGGGAGGGGGCGATGAATAAACTGTTTTTT. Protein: CAISEGEGAMNKLFF.